This T cell receptor beta chain emerged from a study of T-cell reconstitution after alpha-beta-depleted transplantation in children. Notes on the study in general: The authors attributed T-cell counts and diversity one year after transplant mostly to newly produced T cells.

This clonotype has a handful of counts. Its antigen is as yet unknown. TCRbeta library preparation incorporated unique molecular identifiers. TCRdb passed the PCR reads through MiXCR, listing each CDR3 protein once. The sample shows around 670,000 distinct CDR3 sequences, under 15% of them seen only once. The source is a girl aged 2 to 9 with congenital amegakaryocytic thrombocytopenia, due to receive a stem cell transplant. The source was PBMCs, collected before TCRalphabeta/CD19-depleted stem cell transplant.

CDR3 DNA sequence: TGCAGTGCTAGAGATCTCGGAACGAATGAGCAGTTCTTC. Residues: CSARDLGTNEQFF. The chain combines TRBV20-1 with TRBJ2-1; D is unresolved. The CDR3 is 13 amino acids. Germline V lookup: CDR1 DFQATT, CDR2 SNEGSKA (reference sequence). Deletions cut 0 bases from V and 7 bases from J, with 10 bases between.